Each of the 9 T cell receptor beta chains below was sequenced from the same sample in a study of T cell repertoires in cytomegalovirus infection. TCRdb independently ran MiXCR on the reads; one entry per CDR3 protein. The top ten hold 3.5% to 4.5% of the sample, which has around 300,000 distinct CDR3 sequences, 9.5% seen once. The specimen was PBMCs. The receptors were gathered from a human donor in good health (CMV status not recorded). Some clones in this sample may be carry-over from other donors' samples.

This clonotype showed up many times. The chain joins TRBV11-2 to TRBJ2-2; 7 bases align to TRBD2. Trimming took 5 bases from V and 6 from J; bases not matched to a gene: 9. Looked up from germline, CDR1 is SGHAT and CDR2 is FQNNGV. The CDR3 runs 15 residues. Here the CDR3 reads CASSTGTIPSGELFF. The CDR3, as DNA: TGTGCCAGCAGCACCGGGACTATCCCCTCCGGGGAGCTGTTTTTT.

The chain couples TRBV5-4 to TRBJ1-2; 7 bases fit TRBD1. CDR3 size: 15 residues. Germline V CDR1 and CDR2: SGHNT, YYREEE (reference sequence). Trimming took 4 bases from V and 7 from J; bases not matched to a gene: 13. This CDR3 is CASSAQGQLGTGYTF. The DNA for the CDR3 is TGTGCCAGCAGCGCCCAGGGACAGTTAGGTACTGGCTACACCTTC.

The chain uses TRBV6-2 or TRBV6-3 and TRBJ1-2, with D unresolved. Trimming stripped 4 bases from V and 4 bases from J, with 16 bases between. The germline V gene encodes CDR1 MNHEY and CDR2 SVGEGT. CDR3 length: 15 amino acids. The chain's CDR3 is CASSSDGLGIYGYTF. In nucleotides, the CDR3 is TGTGCCAGCAGTTCCGACGGATTAGGTATCTATGGCTACACCTTC.

This clonotype was detected many times. This rearrangement joins TRBV7-2 to TRBJ2-6; no firm D call. The CDR3 is made up of 13 amino acids. Trimming removed 5 bases from V and 0 bases from J, with 2 bases in between. Per germline, CDR1 SGHTA and CDR2 FQGNSA. CDR3 sequence reads: CASSHSGANVLTF. In nucleotides, the CDR3 is TGTGCCAGCAGCCACTCTGGGGCCAACGTCCTGACTTTC. Complete variable domain (other parts from reference TRBV7-2 and TRBJ2-6): GAGVSQSPSNKVTEKGKDVELRCDPISGHTALYWYRQSLGQGLEFLIYFQGNSAPDKSGLPSDRFSAERTGGSVSTLTIQRTQQEDSAVYLCASSHSGANVLTFGAGSRLTVL.

This clonotype has more than one count but fewer than ten. The rearrangement links TRBV28 to TRBJ2-5, with D possibly being TRBD1 or TRBD2 (5 bases each). This CDR3 comprises 14 residues. Germline CDR1 is MDHEN and CDR2 is SYDVKM. V gave up 6 bases and J gave up 1 base, with 12 bases separating them. The CDR3 bases are TGTGCCAGCAGCCCCATTGGGACCCAAGAGACCCAGTACTTC. Encoded protein: CASSPIGTQETQYF.

The sample holds many counts of this clonotype. This chain connects TRBV7-2 to TRBJ2-6, with 7 bases matching TRBD1. The length of the CDR3 is 17 residues. CDR1 and CDR2 (germline): SGHTA, FQGNSA. With V trimmed by 4 bases and J by 0 bases, 6 bases remained unmatched. CDR3 loop: CASSSPGQSSGANVLTF. The DNA for the CDR3 is TGTGCCAGCAGCTCCCCGGGACAGAGCTCTGGGGCCAACGTCCTGACTTTC.

At least ten counts were recorded for this clonotype. The V call is TRBV7-2, the J call TRBJ1-5; D call uncertain. V was cut by 2 bases and J by 4 bases, with 3 bases left in between. Per germline, CDR1 SGHTA and CDR2 FQGNSA. CDR3 size: 12 residues. The CDR3 loop is CASSLLNQPQHF. DNA for the CDR3: TGTGCCAGCAGCTTATTAAATCAGCCCCAGCATTTT.

This clonotype turned up a few times. The rearrangement uses TRBV5-4 and TRBJ2-7, with D perhaps being TRBD1 or TRBD2 (5 bases each). V was cut by 4 bases and J by 7 bases, with 12 bases left in between. The CDR3 loop spans 12 amino acids. The V gene's germline CDR1 is SGHNT and CDR2 YYREEE (reference sequence). The CDR3 spells CASSQRGREQYF. In nucleotides, the CDR3 is TGTGCCAGCAGCCAACGGGGACGTGAGCAGTACTTC.

V is TRBV6-5 and J is TRBJ2-1; 12 nucleotides line up with TRBD2. Germline CDR1 is MNHEY and CDR2 is SVGAGI. The CDR3 totals 17 residues. The V segment lost 2 bases and the J segment 10 bases; nucleotides outside the gene matches: 12. The CDR3 here is CASSYRSGLAGRREQFF. The CDR3 nucleotides read TGTGCCAGCAGTTACCGGTCCGGACTAGCGGGGAGGAGGGAGCAGTTCTTC.